This TCR beta chain was profiled in a study of response to subunit inactivated influenza vaccine. Points from the study as a whole: With each seasonal influenza vaccination, the authors suggested, few new T cells are recruited.

One entry per CDR3 protein, called by TCRdb with MiXCR from the RT-PCR reads. The profile shows over 400,000 distinct CDR3 sequences, about 10% of them singletons. This clonotype was seen many times. Antigen: not known. This CDR3 is built from 15 residues. Germline-derived CDR1 and CDR2 are KGHDR and SFDVKD. Trimming removed 3 bases from V and 7 bases from J, with 15 bases in between. The sequencing used PBMCs from blood, collected more than 35 days after vaccination. The chain employs TRBV24-1 and TRBJ2-1; a possible D gene is TRBD1 (6 bases). This sequence was found in a man in his fifties or sixties who received an inactivated influenza vaccine. CDR3: CATSDLKGVTNEQFF. In DNA, the CDR3 is TGTGCCACCAGTGATCTCAAGGGGGTTACAAATGAGCAGTTCTTC.